This T cell receptor beta chain came from a study of control samples from healthy donors and cancer patients. Only in-frame clones appear in the TCRdb table, and some are missing; sequencing was by immunoSEQ multiplex PCR. The data contain around 130,000 clones, 70% to 90% of them singletons. The CDR3 sequence is 14 residues long. Germline CDR1 and CDR2: SGHDN and FVKESK. The V and J ends lost 3 bases and 3 bases respectively, with 11 bases between them. The chain couples TRBV14 to TRBJ1-1; D ambiguous. This clonotype was obtained from a middle-aged man in good health. The sample consisted of blood. CDR3 protein: CASSQKPRDTEAFF. Written as DNA, the CDR3 is TGTGCCAGCAGCCAGAAGCCGAGGGACACTGAAGCTTTCTTT.